This passage covers 9 T cell receptor beta chains from one sample sequenced in a study of blood T cell repertoires in COVID-19. Profiling relied on immunoSEQ multiplex PCR, and the TCRdb table lists in-frame clones only, not all of them. The sample lists approximately 170,000 clones; under 90% were seen once. The sample taken for sequencing was PBMCs or T cells enriched from blood (not recorded which). The receptors stem from a woman aged 45-65 years who had recovered from COVID-19.

This chain connects TRBV7-2 to TRBJ1-2; 8 positions agree with TRBD1. The germline V gene encodes CDR1 SGHTA and CDR2 FQGNSA. V shed 6 bases and J 4 bases; nucleotides not matched to a gene: 10. CDR3 length: 15 residues. The CDR3 reads CASRSTGGSPYGYTF. The CDR3 coding sequence is TGTGCCAGCAGAAGTACAGGGGGTTCCCCCTATGGCTACACCTTC. The full variable domain, completed using reference TRBV7-2 and TRBJ1-2, is GAGVSQSPSNKVTEKGKDVELRCDPISGHTALYWYRQSLGQGLEFLIYFQGNSAPDKSGLPSDRFSAERTGGSVSTLTIQRTQQEDSAVYLCASRSTGGSPYGYTFGSGTRLTVV.

V gene TRBV5-4 combines with J gene TRBJ1-4; D may be TRBD1 (6 bases). The V end lost 1 base, the J end lost 3 bases, and 13 bases lay between the germline ends. There are 16 residues in the CDR3. The germline gives CDR1 SGHNT, CDR2 YYREEE (reference sequence). This CDR3 reads CASSLRAGVANEKLFF. CDR3 bases: TGTGCCAGCAGCTTGAGAGCAGGGGTAGCTAATGAAAAACTGTTTTTT.

The rearrangement joins TRBV3-1 (or the pseudogene TRBV3-2) to TRBJ2-2; perhaps TRBD1 as D (6 bases). Trimming took 0 bases from V and 1 from J, leaving 15 bases between them. The CDR3 covers 18 residues. Per germline, CDR1 LGHDT and CDR2 YNNKEL (reference sequence). Here the CDR3 reads CASSQDGLGQQNTGELFF. For the CDR3, the DNA is TGTGCCAGCAGCCAAGATGGGTTAGGACAGCAGAACACCGGGGAGCTGTTTTTT.

This rearrangement joins TRBV6-1 to TRBJ2-6, with TRBD2 matching 9 bases. The V segment lost 2 bases and the J segment 4 bases; nucleotides outside the gene matches: 6. The CDR3 totals 17 residues. Per germline, CDR1 MNHNS and CDR2 SASEGT. CDR3 loop: CASSENLAGSGANVLTF. The CDR3 DNA is TGTGCCAGCAGTGAAAATCTAGCGGGATCCGGGGCCAACGTCCTGACTTTC.

V and J are TRBV7-9 and TRBJ2-7; D remains ambiguous. Germline lookup yields CDR1 SEHNR and CDR2 FQNEAQ (reference sequence). The CDR3 totals 11 residues. V lost 4 bases and J lost 6, with 7 bases in between. CDR3 sequence reads: CASSYSSEQYF. CDR3 sequence (DNA): TGTGCCAGCAGCTACAGCTCCGAGCAGTACTTC.

The rearrangement uses TRBV3-1 (or the pseudogene TRBV3-2) and TRBJ1-2; 9 nucleotides match TRBD1. The CDR3 has 16 residues. With 4 bases clipped from V and 2 bases from J, the junction kept 8 bases outside the gene matches. Germline-derived CDR1 and CDR2 are LGHDT and YNNKEL (reference sequence). The CDR3 DNA sequence: TGTGCCAGCAGCCCCCGGGGGGGGACAGGGAACTATGGCTACACCTTC. Its translation is CASSPRGGTGNYGYTF.

The chain employs TRBV7-3 and TRBJ2-2; 8 nucleotides match TRBD2. The CDR3 is 17 amino acids. V dropped 6 bases and J dropped 3; count of bases not matched to a gene: 12. CDR1 and CDR2 (germline): SGHTA, FQGTGA. CDR3 DNA sequence: TGTGCCAGCAGTAGAGCCCCGGGACTAGTCGACACCGGGGAGCTGTTTTTT. Encoded protein: CASSRAPGLVDTGELFF.

CDR3 sequence: CASSSRIGTGAHGYTF. DNA for the CDR3: TGTGCCAGCAGTTCGCGGATCGGGACAGGGGCGCATGGCTACACCTTC. The rearrangement links TRBV28 to TRBJ1-2, with 10 bases aligning to TRBD1. The germline gives CDR1 MDHEN, CDR2 SYDVKM. The ends lost 4 bases at V and 6 bases at J; junction bases unmatched: 11. The CDR3 loop spans 16 amino acids.

This clone was detected a few times. The gene calls are TRBV9 and TRBJ2-3; TRBD2 might be the D (6 bases). This CDR3 has 15 residues. Trimming removed 0 bases from V and 6 bases from J, with 14 bases in between. Germline-derived CDR1 and CDR2 are SGDLS and YYNGEE. The CDR3 protein is CASSVAYGRRDTQYF. The CDR3 DNA is TGTGCCAGCAGCGTAGCTTACGGGAGAAGGGATACGCAGTATTTT.